This T cell receptor beta chain originates from a study of control samples from healthy donors and cancer patients. The assay was immunoSEQ multiplex PCR, and TCRdb's table has in-frame clones only and misses some. The sample gives 70,000 or so clones, over 65% of which show up once; approximately 2.9% is in the top ten. The germline V gene encodes CDR1 SGHTA and CDR2 FQGNSA. With 5 bases clipped from V and 4 bases from J, the junction kept 6 bases outside the gene matches. The CDR3 has 15 residues. J is TRBJ1-4 and V is TRBV7-2; 8 nucleotides match TRBD1. This clonotype originated in a woman aged 50 to 60 with lung cancer. Sequencing was done on a sample of PBMCs. The CDR3: CASSPRTGINEKLFF. The CDR3 region has the DNA TGTGCCAGCAGCCCTAGGACAGGGATTAATGAAAAACTGTTTTTT.